The subject of this entry is one TCR beta chain. Antigen: not known. The germline V gene encodes CDR1 LGHDT and CDR2 YNNKEL (reference sequence). The CDR3 contains 14 residues. The V gene end was trimmed by 6 bases and the J gene end by 5 bases; junction bases not matched to a gene: 9. This sample was taken from a study of identical twins. The study's findings and limits: The degree of excess twin sharing was weaker in beta out-of-frame sequences.

One entry per CDR3 protein, called by TCRdb with MiXCR from the 5' RACE reads. The sample lists about 660,000 distinct CDR3 sequences, more than 6.5% seen once, with 0.85% to 1% in the top ten. This sample also appeared in a second study, on yellow fever vaccine responses in identical twins.

The sample taken for sequencing was PBMCs. The V and J genes are TRBV3-1 and TRBJ2-7; TRBD2 matches 8 bases. This TCR came from a woman under 30 in good health. The CDR3 region is CASRLSGISHEQYF. The DNA for the CDR3 is TGTGCCAGCAGACTTAGCGGGATTTCCCACGAGCAGTACTTC.